The rows below give T cell receptor beta chains drawn from one sample of a study of post-analysis software for immune sequencing data. Using its own MiXCR run on the PCR reads, TCRdb lists one record per CDR3 protein. In the table there are around 400,000 distinct CDR3 sequences, 39% of which are singletons. Sequencing used blood. These receptors originate from a girl aged 2-15 years with multiple sclerosis. The CDR3 runs from the conserved cysteine through the conserved F or W. The D gene is left open where the match is weak. The size field is filled for only some rows; it gives once, few, many or a size class.

CDR3: CAWSTLNQPQHF
DNA: TGTGCCTGGAGTACCCTAAATCAGCCCCAGCATTTT
J: TRBJ1-5
size: -
V: TRBV30
D: -

CDR3: CSVSRQGIETQYF
DNA: TGCAGCGTTAGTAGGCAGGGGATAGAGACCCAGTACTTC
J: TRBJ2-5
size: many
V: TRBV29-1
D: -

CDR3: CASSTPSYRTDTQYF
DNA: TGTGCCAGCAGTACCCCGAGTTATCGCACAGATACGCAGTATTTT
J: TRBJ2-3
size: -
V: TRBV28
D: -

CDR3: CSARGRDRLANTGELFF
DNA: TGCAGTGCTAGAGGGAGGGACAGACTTGCGAACACCGGGGAGCTGTTTTTT
J: TRBJ2-2
size: -
V: TRBV20-1
D: -

CDR3: CSARGGQGGNEQFF
DNA: TGCAGTGCTAGAGGGGGACAGGGAGGCAATGAGCAGTTCTTC
J: TRBJ2-1
size: -
V: TRBV20-1
D: TRBD1

CDR3: CASSQRGDTQYF
DNA: TGCGCCAGCAGCCAGAGAGGGGATACGCAGTATTTT
J: TRBJ2-3
size: few
V: TRBV5-1
D: -

CDR3: CAIRALTGTSVAKNIQYF
DNA: TGTGCCATCAGGGCCCTGACCGGGACTAGCGTAGCCAAAAACATTCAGTACTTC
J: TRBJ2-4
size: -
V: TRBV10-3
D: TRBD2

CDR3: CASSWTSGAPYEQYF
DNA: TGTGCCAGCAGCTGGACTAGCGGGGCTCCCTACGAGCAGTACTTC
J: TRBJ2-7
size: -
V: TRBV14
D: TRBD2

CDR3: CAISEVSANYGYTF
DNA: TGTGCCATCAGTGAGGTGTCAGCTAACTATGGCTACACCTTC
J: TRBJ1-2
size: few
V: TRBV10-3
D: -

CDR3: CASSDGCSSYDEQFF
DNA: TGTGCCAGCAGTGACGGCTGTAGCTCCTACGATGAGCAGTTCTTC
J: TRBJ2-1
size: -
V: TRBV25-1
D: -

CDR3: CASSLVAGGEQYF
DNA: TGTGCCAGCAGCTTAGTAGCGGGCGGGGAGCAGTACTTC
J: TRBJ2-7
size: few
V: TRBV7-2
D: TRBD2

CDR3: CASSQDRSLGTEAFF
DNA: TGCGCCAGCAGCCAAGATAGGTCGTTGGGGACTGAAGCTTTCTTT
J: TRBJ1-1
size: -
V: TRBV4-1
D: -

CDR3: CASSLRENTDTQYF
DNA: TGTGCCAGCAGCTTGCGGGAAAACACAGATACGCAGTATTTT
J: TRBJ2-3
size: -
V: TRBV7-9
D: -

CDR3: CSVDTVGTEAFF
DNA: TGCAGCGTTGATACAGTGGGCACTGAAGCTTTCTTT
J: TRBJ1-1
size: -
V: TRBV29-1
D: -

CDR3: CASEQGAGQPQHF
DNA: TGTGCCAGCGAACAGGGGGCCGGTCAGCCCCAGCATTTT
J: TRBJ1-5
size: -
V: TRBV7-9
D: TRBD1

CDR3: CASSPSGLWENYGYTF
DNA: TGTGCCAGCAGCCCGTCTGGGCTTTGGGAAAACTATGGCTACACCTTC
J: TRBJ1-2
size: -
V: TRBV12-3/TRBV12-4
D: -

CDR3: CSAKLAGVINEQFF
DNA: TGCAGTGCTAAACTAGCGGGAGTAATCAATGAGCAGTTCTTC
J: TRBJ2-1
size: few
V: TRBV20-1
D: TRBD2

CDR3: CSVGRTGQGASDTQYF
DNA: TGCAGCGTTGGAAGAACGGGACAGGGGGCGTCAGATACGCAGTATTTT
J: TRBJ2-3
size: few
V: TRBV29-1
D: TRBD1

CDR3: CASSYEIHEQYF
DNA: TGTGCCAGCAGTTACGAGATCCACGAGCAGTACTTC
J: TRBJ2-7
size: -
V: TRBV6-6
D: -

CDR3: CASSLTSGNTGELFF
DNA: TGTGCCAGCAGCTTAACTAGCGGTAACACCGGGGAGCTGTTTTTT
J: TRBJ2-2
size: -
V: TRBV7-2
D: TRBD2

CDR3: CSVGGGAGASNYEQYF
DNA: TGCAGCGTTGGAGGTGGAGCGGGGGCCTCTAACTACGAGCAGTACTTC
J: TRBJ2-7
size: few
V: TRBV29-1
D: TRBD2

CDR3: CASSVDRTNYGYTF
DNA: TGTGCCAGCAGTGTAGACAGGACGAACTATGGCTACACCTTC
J: TRBJ1-2
size: few
V: TRBV6-4
D: -

CDR3: CASSQDLWEREQYF
DNA: TGTGCCAGCAGCCAAGATTTATGGGAACGCGAGCAGTACTTC
J: TRBJ2-7
size: -
V: TRBV3-1
D: -

CDR3: CSATLAGAYEQYF
DNA: TGCAGCGCGACACTAGCGGGGGCCTACGAGCAGTACTTC
J: TRBJ2-7
size: few
V: TRBV29-1
D: TRBD2

CDR3: CASSGKGGRTEAFF
DNA: TGTGCCAGCAGTGGTAAAGGGGGCCGAACTGAAGCTTTCTTT
J: TRBJ1-1
size: -
V: TRBV6-5
D: TRBD1

CDR3: CASSLITYGSWETQYF
DNA: TGTGCCAGCAGCCTGATCACTTACGGAAGCTGGGAGACCCAGTACTTC
J: TRBJ2-5
size: -
V: TRBV3-1
D: -

CDR3: CASSQLHDWGAETQYF
DNA: TGTGCCAGCAGCCAACTCCACGATTGGGGGGCTGAGACCCAGTACTTC
J: TRBJ2-5
size: -
V: TRBV4-2
D: -

CDR3: CASSLTCAGQGYYEQYF
DNA: TGTGCCAGCAGCTTAACGTGCGCAGGACAGGGATACTACGAGCAGTACTTC
J: TRBJ2-7
size: few
V: TRBV7-3
D: TRBD1

CDR3: CASSPTSGQETQYF
DNA: TGTGCCAGCAGTCCTACTTCTGGCCAAGAGACCCAGTACTTC
J: TRBJ2-5
size: many
V: TRBV7-3
D: -

CDR3: CSVELAGVPDTQYF
DNA: TGCAGCGTTGAACTAGCGGGGGTCCCAGATACGCAGTATTTT
J: TRBJ2-3
size: -
V: TRBV29-1
D: TRBD2

CDR3: CASTVGGEQYF
DNA: TGTGCCAGCACAGTGGGTGGGGAGCAGTACTTC
J: TRBJ2-7
size: few
V: TRBV6-5
D: -

CDR3: CASSLRRANTEAFF
DNA: TGTGCCAGCAGCTTAAGACGAGCGAACACTGAAGCTTTCTTT
J: TRBJ1-1
size: -
V: TRBV7-3
D: -

CDR3: CSARGRTSGTYSTDTQYF
DNA: TGCAGTGCTAGGGGTCGGACTAGCGGGACCTATAGCACAGATACGCAGTATTTT
J: TRBJ2-3
size: -
V: TRBV20-1
D: TRBD2

CDR3: CASSQALGRNYNEQFF
DNA: TGCGCCAGCAGCCAAGCCTTGGGCAGAAATTACAATGAGCAGTTCTTC
J: TRBJ2-1
size: few
V: TRBV4-1
D: -